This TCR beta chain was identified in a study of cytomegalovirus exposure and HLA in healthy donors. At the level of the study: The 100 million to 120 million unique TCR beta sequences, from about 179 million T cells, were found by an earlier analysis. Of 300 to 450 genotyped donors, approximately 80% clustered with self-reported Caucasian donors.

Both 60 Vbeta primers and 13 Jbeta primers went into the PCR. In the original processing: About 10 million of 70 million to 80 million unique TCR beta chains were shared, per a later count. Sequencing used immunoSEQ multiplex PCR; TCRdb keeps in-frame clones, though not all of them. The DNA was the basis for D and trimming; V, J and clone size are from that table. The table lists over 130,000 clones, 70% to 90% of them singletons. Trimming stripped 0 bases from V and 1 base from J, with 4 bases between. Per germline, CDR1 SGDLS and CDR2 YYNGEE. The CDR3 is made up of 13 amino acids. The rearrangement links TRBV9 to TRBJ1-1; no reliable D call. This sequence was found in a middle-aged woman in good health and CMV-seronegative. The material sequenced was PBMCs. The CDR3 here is CASSVGRNTEAFF. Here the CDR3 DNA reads TGTGCCAGCAGCGTAGGTCGGAACACTGAAGCTTTCTTT.